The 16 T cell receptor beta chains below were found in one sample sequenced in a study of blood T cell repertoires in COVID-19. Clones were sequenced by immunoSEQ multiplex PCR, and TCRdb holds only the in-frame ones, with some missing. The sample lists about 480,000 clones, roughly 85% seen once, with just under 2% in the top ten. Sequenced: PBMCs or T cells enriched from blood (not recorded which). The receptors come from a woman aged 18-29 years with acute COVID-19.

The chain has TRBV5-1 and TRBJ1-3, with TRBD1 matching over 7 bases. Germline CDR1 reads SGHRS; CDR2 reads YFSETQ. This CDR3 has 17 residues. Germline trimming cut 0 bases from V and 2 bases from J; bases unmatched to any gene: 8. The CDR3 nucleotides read TGCGCCAGCAGCTTGGATCACAGGGGCGACCCTGGAAACACCATATATTTT. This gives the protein CASSLDHRGDPGNTIYF.

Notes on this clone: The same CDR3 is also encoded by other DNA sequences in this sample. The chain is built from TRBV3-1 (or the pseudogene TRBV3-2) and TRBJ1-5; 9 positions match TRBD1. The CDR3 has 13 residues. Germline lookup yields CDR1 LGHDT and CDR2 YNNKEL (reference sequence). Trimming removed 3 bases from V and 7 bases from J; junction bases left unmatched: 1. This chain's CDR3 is CASSQDRGQPQHF. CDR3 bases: TGTGCCAGCAGCCAGGACAGGGGACAGCCCCAGCATTTT.

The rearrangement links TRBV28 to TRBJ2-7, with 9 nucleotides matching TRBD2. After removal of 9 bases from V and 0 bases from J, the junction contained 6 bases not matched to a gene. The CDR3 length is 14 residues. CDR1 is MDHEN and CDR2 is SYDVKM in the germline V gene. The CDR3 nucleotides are TGTGCCAGTTTCCGGACTAGCGCCTCCTACGAGCAGTACTTC. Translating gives CASFRTSASYEQYF.

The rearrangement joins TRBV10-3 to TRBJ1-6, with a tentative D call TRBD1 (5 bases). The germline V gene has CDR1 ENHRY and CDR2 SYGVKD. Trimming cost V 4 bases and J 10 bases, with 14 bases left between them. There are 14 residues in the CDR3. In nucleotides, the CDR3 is TGTGCCATCAGTGCAGGGTTAAGACGGTCACCCCTCCACTTT. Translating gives CAISAGLRRSPLHF.

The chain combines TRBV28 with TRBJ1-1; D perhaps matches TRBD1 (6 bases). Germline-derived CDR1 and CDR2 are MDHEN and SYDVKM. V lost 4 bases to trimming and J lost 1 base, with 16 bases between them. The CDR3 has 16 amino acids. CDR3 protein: CASSSTGQTKNTEAFF. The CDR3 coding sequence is TGTGCCAGCAGTTCCACCGGACAGACTAAGAACACTGAAGCTTTCTTT.

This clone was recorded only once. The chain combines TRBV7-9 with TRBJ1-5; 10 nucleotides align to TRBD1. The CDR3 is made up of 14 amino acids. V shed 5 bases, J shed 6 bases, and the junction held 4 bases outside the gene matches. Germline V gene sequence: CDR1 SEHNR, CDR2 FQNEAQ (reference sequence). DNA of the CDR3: TGTGCCAGCAGCCGGACAGGGGGAACTCAGCCCCAGCATTTT. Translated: CASSRTGGTQPQHF.

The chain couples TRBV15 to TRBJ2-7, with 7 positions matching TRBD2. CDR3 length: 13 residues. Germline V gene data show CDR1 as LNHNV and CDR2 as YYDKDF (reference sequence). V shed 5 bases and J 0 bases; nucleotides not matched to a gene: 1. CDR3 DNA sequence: TGTGCCACCAGCCGGGACTACTCCTACGAGCAGTACTTC. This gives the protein CATSRDYSYEQYF.

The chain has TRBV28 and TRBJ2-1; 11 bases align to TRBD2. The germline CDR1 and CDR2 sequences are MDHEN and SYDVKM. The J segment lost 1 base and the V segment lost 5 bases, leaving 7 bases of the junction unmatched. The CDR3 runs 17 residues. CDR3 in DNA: TGTGCCAGCAGTGCCCCGGGACTAGCGGCTTCCTACAATGAGCAGTTCTTC. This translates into CASSAPGLAASYNEQFF.

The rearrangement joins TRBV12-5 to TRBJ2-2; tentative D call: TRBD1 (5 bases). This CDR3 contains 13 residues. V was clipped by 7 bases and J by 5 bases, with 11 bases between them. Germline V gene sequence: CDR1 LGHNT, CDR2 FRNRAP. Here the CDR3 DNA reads TGTGCTAGTGTACAGGAAGAGACCGGGGAGCTGTTTTTT. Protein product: CASVQEETGELFF.

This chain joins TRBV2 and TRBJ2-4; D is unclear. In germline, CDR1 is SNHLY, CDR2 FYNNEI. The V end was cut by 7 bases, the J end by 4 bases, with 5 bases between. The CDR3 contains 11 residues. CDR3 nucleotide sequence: TGTGCCAGCACTTCGAAAAACATTCAGTACTTC. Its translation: CASTSKNIQYF.

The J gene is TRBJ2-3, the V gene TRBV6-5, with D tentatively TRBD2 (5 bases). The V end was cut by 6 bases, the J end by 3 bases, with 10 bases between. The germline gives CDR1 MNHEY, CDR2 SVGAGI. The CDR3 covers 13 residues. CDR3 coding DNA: TGTGCCAGCAGAAGAAAGCGGACAGATACGCAGTATTTT. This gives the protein CASRRKRTDTQYF.

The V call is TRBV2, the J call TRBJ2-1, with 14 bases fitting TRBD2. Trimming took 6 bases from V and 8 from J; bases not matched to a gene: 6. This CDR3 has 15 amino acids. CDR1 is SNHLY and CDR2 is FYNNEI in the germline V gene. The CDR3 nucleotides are TGTGCCAGCAGACGACTAGCGGGAGGGCGTGATGAGCAGTTCTTC. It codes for CASRRLAGGRDEQFF. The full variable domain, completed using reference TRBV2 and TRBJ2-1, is EPEVTQTPSHQVTQMGQEVILRCVPISNHLYFYWYRQILGQKVEFLVSFYNNEISEKSEIFDDQFSVERPDGSNFTLKIRSTKLEDSAMYFCASRRLAGGRDEQFFGPGTRLTVL.

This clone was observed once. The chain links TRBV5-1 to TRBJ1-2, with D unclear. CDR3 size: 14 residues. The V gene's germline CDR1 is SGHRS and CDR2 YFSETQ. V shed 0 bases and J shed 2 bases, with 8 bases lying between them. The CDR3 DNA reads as TGCGCCAGCAGCTTGGACAGACCGAACTATGGCTACACCTTC. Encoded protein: CASSLDRPNYGYTF.

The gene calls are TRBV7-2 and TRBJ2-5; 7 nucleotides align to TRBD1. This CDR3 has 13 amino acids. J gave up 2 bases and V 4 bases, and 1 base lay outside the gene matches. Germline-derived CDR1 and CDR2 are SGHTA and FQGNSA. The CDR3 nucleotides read TGTGCCAGCAGCTCAGGGGGTCAAGAGACCCAGTACTTC. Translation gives CASSSGGQETQYF.

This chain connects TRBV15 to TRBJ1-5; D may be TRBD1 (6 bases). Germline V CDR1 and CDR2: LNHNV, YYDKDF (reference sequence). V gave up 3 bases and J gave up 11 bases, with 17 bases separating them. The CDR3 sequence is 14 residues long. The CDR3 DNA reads TGTGCCACCAGCAGGGAGAAGGGGGAAGTAACCCAGCATTTT. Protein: CATSREKGEVTQHF.

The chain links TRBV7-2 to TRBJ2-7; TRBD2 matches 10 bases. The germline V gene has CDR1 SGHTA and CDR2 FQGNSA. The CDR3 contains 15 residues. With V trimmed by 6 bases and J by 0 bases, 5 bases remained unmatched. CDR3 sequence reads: CASRLASGSSYEQYF. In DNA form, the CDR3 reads TGTGCCAGCAGGCTAGCTAGCGGGAGCTCCTACGAGCAGTACTTC.